Detailed here is one TCR beta chain. The entry originates in a study of shared clonotypes between healthy human individuals. Turning to the study itself: Sampling drew on donors who were two women and a few men aged 18 to 49. CD8 memory received one plate per donor, CD8 naive two, CD4 memory three and CD4 naive three.

Authors' data handling: In the immunoSEQ data, sequences were junction-only and lacked quality scores, so filtering differed. Profiling relied on immunoSEQ multiplex PCR, and the TCRdb table lists in-frame clones only, not all of them. V, J and clone size are those of that table, while D and trimming were read from the DNA. The table records under 600,000 clones, 95% to 97% of them present only once. Trimming removed 0 bases at V and 7 bases at J, with 4 bases between. The CDR3 has 12 amino acids. Germline assignment: CDR1 SGDLS and CDR2 YYNGEE. Adult Caucasians living in Nashville, Tennessee made up all of the donors.

This receptor was identified in a young woman in good health. Input material: naive CD4+ T cells sorted from blood. Sample subset: CD45RA+ positively selected. The J gene is TRBJ2-2, the V gene TRBV9; D is ambiguous. Here the CDR3 DNA reads TGTGCCAGCAGCGTAGTGGACGGGGAGCTGTTTTTT. This gives the protein CASSVVDGELFF.